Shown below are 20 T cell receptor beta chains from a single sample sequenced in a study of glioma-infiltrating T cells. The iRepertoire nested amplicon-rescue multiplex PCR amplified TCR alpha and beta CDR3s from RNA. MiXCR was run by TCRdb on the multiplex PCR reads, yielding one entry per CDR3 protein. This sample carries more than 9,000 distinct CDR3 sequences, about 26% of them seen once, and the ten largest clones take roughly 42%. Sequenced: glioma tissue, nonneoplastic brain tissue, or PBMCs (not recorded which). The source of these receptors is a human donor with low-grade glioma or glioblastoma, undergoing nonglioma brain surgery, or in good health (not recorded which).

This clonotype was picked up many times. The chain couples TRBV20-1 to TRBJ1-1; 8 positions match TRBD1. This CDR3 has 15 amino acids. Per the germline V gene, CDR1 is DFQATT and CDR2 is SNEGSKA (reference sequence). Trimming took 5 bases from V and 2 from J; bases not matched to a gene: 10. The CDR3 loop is CSAGGPTGENTEAFF. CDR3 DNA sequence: TGCAGTGCTGGAGGGCCGACAGGGGAAAACACTGAAGCTTTCTTT.

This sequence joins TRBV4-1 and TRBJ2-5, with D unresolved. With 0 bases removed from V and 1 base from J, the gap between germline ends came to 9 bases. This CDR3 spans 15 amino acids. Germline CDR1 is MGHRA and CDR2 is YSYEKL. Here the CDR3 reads CASSQEPQFQETQYF. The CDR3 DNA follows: TGCGCCAGCAGCCAAGAACCCCAGTTCCAAGAGACCCAGTACTTC.

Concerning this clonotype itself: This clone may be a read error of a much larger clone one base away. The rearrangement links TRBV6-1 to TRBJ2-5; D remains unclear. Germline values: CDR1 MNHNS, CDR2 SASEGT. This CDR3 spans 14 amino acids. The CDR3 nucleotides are TGTGCCAGCAGTGTAAACAGAAAACAAGGGACCCAGTACTTC. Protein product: CASSVNRKQGTQYF.

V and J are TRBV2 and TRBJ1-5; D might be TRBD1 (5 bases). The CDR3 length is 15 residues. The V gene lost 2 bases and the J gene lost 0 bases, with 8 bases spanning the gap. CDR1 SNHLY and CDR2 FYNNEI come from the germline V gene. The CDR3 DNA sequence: TGTGCCAGCAGTGAACGGGGGAATAGCAATCAGCCCCAGCATTTT. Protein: CASSERGNSNQPQHF.

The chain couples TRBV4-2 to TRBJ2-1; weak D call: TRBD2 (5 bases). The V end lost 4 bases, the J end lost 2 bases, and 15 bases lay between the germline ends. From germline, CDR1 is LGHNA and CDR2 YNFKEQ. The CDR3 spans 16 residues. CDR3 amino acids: CASSPYWKRAYNEQFF. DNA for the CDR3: TGTGCCAGCAGCCCCTATTGGAAGAGGGCCTACAATGAGCAGTTCTTC.

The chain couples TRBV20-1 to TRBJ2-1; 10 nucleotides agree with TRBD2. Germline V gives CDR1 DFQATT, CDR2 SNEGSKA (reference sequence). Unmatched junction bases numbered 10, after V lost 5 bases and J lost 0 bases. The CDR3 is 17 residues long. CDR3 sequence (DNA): TGCAGTGCTTTTATAGCGGGAGGTCCTAGCTCCTACAATGAGCAGTTCTTC. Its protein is CSAFIAGGPSSYNEQFF.

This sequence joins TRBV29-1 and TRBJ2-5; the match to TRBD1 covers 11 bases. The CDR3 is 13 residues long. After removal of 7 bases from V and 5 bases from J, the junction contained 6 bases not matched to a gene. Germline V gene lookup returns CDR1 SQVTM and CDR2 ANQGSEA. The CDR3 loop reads CSARTGGVETQYF. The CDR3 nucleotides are TGCAGCGCGAGGACAGGGGGCGTCGAGACCCAGTACTTC.

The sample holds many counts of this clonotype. DNA for the CDR3: TGTGCCATCAGTGAGGGTGCAGGGCCGGTTCAGCCCCAGCATTTT. Encoded protein: CAISEGAGPVQPQHF. The rearrangement links TRBV10-3 to TRBJ1-5, with D possibly TRBD1 on 5 matching bases. Trimming pared 2 bases from V and 6 bases from J, leaving 14 bases between. This CDR3 contains 15 residues. Germline CDR1 and CDR2: ENHRY and SYGVKD.

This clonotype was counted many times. CDR3 DNA sequence: TGTGCCAGCAGTTTATCAGGGAACTATGGCTACACCTTC. Protein product: CASSLSGNYGYTF. The rearrangement joins TRBV27 to TRBJ1-2, with unresolved D. Trimming pared 0 bases from V and 2 bases from J, leaving 4 bases between. The CDR3 extends over 13 amino acids. Germline values: CDR1 MNHEY, CDR2 SMNVEV (reference sequence).

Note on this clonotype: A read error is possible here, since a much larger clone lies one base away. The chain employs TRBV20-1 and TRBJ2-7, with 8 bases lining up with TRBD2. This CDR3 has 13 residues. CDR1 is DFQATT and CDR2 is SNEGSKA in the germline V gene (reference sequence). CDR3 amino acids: CSATGLGRDERYF. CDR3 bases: TGCAGTGCTACGGGACTAGGGAGGGACGAGCGGTACTTC.

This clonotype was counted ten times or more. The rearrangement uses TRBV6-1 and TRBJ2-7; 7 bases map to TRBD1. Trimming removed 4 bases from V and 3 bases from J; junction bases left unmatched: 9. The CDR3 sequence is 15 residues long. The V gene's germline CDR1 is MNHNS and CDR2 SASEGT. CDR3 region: CASSVFRDSFYEQYF. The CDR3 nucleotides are TGTGCCAGCAGTGTATTCCGGGACAGCTTCTACGAGCAGTACTTC.

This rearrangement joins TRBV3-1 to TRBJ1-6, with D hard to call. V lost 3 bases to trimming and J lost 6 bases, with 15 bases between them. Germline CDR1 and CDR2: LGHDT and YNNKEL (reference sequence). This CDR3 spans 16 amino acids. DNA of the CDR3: TGTGCCAGCAGCCACCATGGAGGAGAGACTAATTCACCCCTCCACTTT. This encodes CASSHHGGETNSPLHF. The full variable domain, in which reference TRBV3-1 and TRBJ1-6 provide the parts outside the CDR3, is DTAVSQTPKYLVTQMGNDKSIKCEQNLGHDTMYWYKQDSKKFLKIMFSYNNKELIINETVPNRFSPKSPDKAHLNLHINSLELGDSAVYFCASSHHGGETNSPLHFGNGTRLTVT.

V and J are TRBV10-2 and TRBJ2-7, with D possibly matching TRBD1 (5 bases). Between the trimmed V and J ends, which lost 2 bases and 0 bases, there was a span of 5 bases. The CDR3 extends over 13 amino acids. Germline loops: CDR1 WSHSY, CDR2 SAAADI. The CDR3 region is CASSEDSSYEQYF. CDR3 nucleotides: TGCGCCAGCAGTGAGGACAGCTCCTACGAGCAGTACTTC.

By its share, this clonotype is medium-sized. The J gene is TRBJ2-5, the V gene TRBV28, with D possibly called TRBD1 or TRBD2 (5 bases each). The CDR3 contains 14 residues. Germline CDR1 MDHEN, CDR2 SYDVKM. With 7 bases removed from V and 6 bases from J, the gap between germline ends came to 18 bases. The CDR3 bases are TGTGCCAGCACCTCGGGGCCGGGGCGGAAGACCCAGTACTTC. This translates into CASTSGPGRKTQYF.

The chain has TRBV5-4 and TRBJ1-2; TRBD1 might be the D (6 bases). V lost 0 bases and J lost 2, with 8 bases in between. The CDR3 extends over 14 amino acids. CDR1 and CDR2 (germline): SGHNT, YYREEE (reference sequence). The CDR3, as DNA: TGTGCCAGCAGCTTGGTTACAGGGAACTATGGCTACACCTTC. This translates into CASSLVTGNYGYTF. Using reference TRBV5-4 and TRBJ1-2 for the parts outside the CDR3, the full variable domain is ETGVTQSPTHLIKTRGQQVTLRCSSQSGHNTVSWYQQALGQGPQFIFQYYREEENGRGNFPPRFSGLQFPNYSSELNVNALELDDSALYLCASSLVTGNYGYTFGSGTRLTVV.

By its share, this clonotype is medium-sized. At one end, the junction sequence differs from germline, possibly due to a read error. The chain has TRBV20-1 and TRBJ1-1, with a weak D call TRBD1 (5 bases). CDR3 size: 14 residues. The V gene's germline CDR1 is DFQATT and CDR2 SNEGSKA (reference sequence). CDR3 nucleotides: TGCAGTGTTAGATGGAGAAGGGGGAACACTGAAGCTTTCTTT. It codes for CSVRWRRGNTEAFF.

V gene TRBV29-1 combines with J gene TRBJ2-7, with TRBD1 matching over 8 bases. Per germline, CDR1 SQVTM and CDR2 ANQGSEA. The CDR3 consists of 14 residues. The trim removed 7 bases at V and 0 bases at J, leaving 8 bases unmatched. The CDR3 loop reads CSAKGQVNSYEQYF. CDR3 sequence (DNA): TGCAGCGCTAAGGGACAGGTAAACTCCTACGAGCAGTACTTC.

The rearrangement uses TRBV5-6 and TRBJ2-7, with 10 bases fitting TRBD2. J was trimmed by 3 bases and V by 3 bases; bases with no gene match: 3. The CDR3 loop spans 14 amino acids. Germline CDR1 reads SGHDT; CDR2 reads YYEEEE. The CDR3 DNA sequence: TGTGCCAGCAGCTCACTAGCGGGAATCTACGAGCAGTACTTC. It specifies CASSSLAGIYEQYF.

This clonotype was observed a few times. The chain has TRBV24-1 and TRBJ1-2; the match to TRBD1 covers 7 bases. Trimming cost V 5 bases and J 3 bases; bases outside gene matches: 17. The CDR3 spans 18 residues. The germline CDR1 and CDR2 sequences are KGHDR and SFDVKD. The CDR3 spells CATSVPYDRVLADYGYTF. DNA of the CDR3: TGTGCCACCAGTGTCCCCTATGACAGGGTGTTAGCGGACTATGGCTACACCTTC.

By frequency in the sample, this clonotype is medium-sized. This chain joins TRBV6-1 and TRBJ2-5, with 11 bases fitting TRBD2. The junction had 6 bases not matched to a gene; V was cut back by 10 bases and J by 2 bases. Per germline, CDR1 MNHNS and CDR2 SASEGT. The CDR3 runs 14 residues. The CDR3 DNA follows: TGTGCCATCGGACTAGCGGGTAGTCAAGAGACCCAGTACTTC. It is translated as CAIGLAGSQETQYF.